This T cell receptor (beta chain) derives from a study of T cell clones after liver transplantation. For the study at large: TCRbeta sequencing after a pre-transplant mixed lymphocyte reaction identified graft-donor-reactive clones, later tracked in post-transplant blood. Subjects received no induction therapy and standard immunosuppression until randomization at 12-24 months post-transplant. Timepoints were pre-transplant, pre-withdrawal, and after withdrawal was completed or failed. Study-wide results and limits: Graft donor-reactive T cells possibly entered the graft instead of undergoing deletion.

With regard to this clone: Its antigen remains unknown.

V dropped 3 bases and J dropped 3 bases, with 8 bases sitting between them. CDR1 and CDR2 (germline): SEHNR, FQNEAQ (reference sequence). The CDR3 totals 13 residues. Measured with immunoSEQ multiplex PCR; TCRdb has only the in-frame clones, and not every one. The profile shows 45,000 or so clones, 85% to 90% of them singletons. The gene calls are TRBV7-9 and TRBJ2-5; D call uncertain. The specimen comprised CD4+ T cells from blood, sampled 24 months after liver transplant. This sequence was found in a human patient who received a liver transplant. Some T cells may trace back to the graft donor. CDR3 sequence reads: CASSFPHKETQYF. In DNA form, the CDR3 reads TGTGCCAGCAGCTTTCCCCACAAAGAGACCCAGTACTTC. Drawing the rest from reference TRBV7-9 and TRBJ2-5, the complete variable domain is DTGVSQNPRHKITKRGQNVTFRCDPISEHNRLYWYRQTLGQGPEFLTYFQNEAQLEKSRLLSDRFSAERPKGSFSTLEIQRTEQGDSAMYLCASSFPHKETQYFGPGTRLLVL.